The 26 T cell receptor beta chains listed next were all sequenced from one sample in a study of cytomegalovirus exposure and HLA in healthy donors. Researchers ran the PCR with 60 Vbeta and 13 Jbeta primers. Assay: immunoSEQ multiplex PCR; the TCRdb copy retains only in-frame clones and omits some. The sample consists of roughly 140,000 clones, around 72% of them appearing once. The sequenced material came from PBMCs. All receptors come from a human donor in good health.

CDR3 residues: CSVSGPYSGNTIYF. DNA for the CDR3: TGCAGCGTATCAGGCCCGTACTCTGGAAACACCATATATTTT. The rearrangement joins TRBV29-1 to TRBJ1-3; D ambiguous. CDR3 length: 14 amino acids. The germline V and J ends were trimmed by 6 bases and 0 bases, with 12 bases remaining between them. Germline CDR1 reads SQVTM; CDR2 reads ANQGSEA.

There are a few counts of this clone. V is TRBV21-1 and J is TRBJ1-2. TRBV21-1 is tagged as a pseudogene. The CDR3 runs 13 residues. The CDR3 DNA follows: TGTGCCAGCAGCAAAGGAGGGAGCGGTGGCTACACCTTC. Protein sequence: CASSKGGSGGYTF.

This rearrangement joins TRBV7-9 to TRBJ1-1, with D possibly TRBD1 on 6 matching bases. CDR1 and CDR2 from the germline V gene are SEHNR and FQNEAQ (reference sequence). Trimming removed 1 base from V and 11 bases from J, with 14 bases in between. The CDR3 loop spans 13 amino acids. CDR3 nucleotide sequence: TGTGCCAGCAGCTTAGGGCAGGGGAATACGGCTTTCTTT. Translation: CASSLGQGNTAFF.

A note on this clone: Germline and junction disagree at one end, which may indicate a read error. The chain joins TRBV7-9 to TRBJ1-1; TRBD1 matches at 9 bases. The V gene's germline CDR1 is SEHNR and CDR2 FQNEAQ (reference sequence). There are 17 residues in the CDR3. CDR3 region: CSSSLSITGGQGTEAFF. DNA of the CDR3: TGTTCCAGCAGCTTATCTATTACAGGGGGCCAGGGCACTGAAGCTTTCTTT.

The chain recombines TRBV11-2 with TRBJ1-4; D perhaps matches TRBD1 (5 bases). The CDR3 contains 15 residues. V was trimmed by 1 base and J by 2 bases, leaving 8 bases between them. CDR1 is SGHAT, CDR2 FQNNGV, per germline. As DNA, the CDR3 is TGTGCCAGCAGCTTAGTTGGGGCTACTAATGAAAAACTGTTTTTT. Protein: CASSLVGATNEKLFF.

The genes are TRBV6-5 and TRBJ1-2; D is perhaps TRBD1 (6 bases). From germline, CDR1 is MNHEY and CDR2 SVGAGI. This CDR3 is built from 14 residues. V lost 6 bases to trimming and J lost 2 bases, with 13 bases between them. CDR3 coding DNA: TGTGCCAGCAGGCGAACGACAGGCAACTATGGCTACACCTTC. This sequence encodes CASRRTTGNYGYTF.

The chain links TRBV10-3 to TRBJ2-3, with 7 bases aligning to TRBD2. Trimming removed 8 bases from V and 0 bases from J; junction bases left unmatched: 11. Germline V gives CDR1 ENHRY, CDR2 SYGVKD. The length of the CDR3 is 16 residues. The CDR3 spells CAIQWGSGSSTDTQYF. The CDR3 bases are TGTGCCATCCAGTGGGGTAGCGGGTCTAGCACAGATACGCAGTATTTT.

The chain combines TRBV6-5 with TRBJ2-7; D remains ambiguous. The CDR3 length is 15 residues. Trimming shortened V by 2 bases and J by 0 bases, and 11 bases separated the two germline ends. CDR1 MNHEY and CDR2 SVGAGI come from the germline V gene. In DNA, the CDR3 is TGTGCCAGCAGTTACAGTGACTCGAGCTCCTACGAGCAGTACTTC. This gives the protein CASSYSDSSSYEQYF.

The chain has TRBV6-1 and TRBJ2-5, with TRBD2 identical over 11 bases. The CDR3 length is 15 residues. After removal of 5 bases from V and 2 bases from J, the junction contained 4 bases not matched to a gene. Germline CDR1 is MNHNS and CDR2 is SASEGT. The CDR3 here is CASSQLAGEQETQYF. DNA for the CDR3: TGTGCCAGCAGTCAACTAGCGGGGGAACAAGAGACCCAGTACTTC.

V usage is TRBV19 and J usage is TRBJ2-5; 7 nucleotides line up with TRBD2. Trimming removed 1 base from V and 2 bases from J; junction bases left unmatched: 7. CDR1 and CDR2 (germline): LNHDA, SQIVND (reference sequence). The CDR3 runs to 16 residues. For the CDR3, the DNA is TGTGCCAGTAGTATAGGTACCAGCGGGAAACAAGAGACCCAGTACTTC. Its protein is CASSIGTSGKQETQYF. Variable domain in full (rest from reference TRBV19 and TRBJ2-5): DGGITQSPKYLFRKEGQNVTLSCEQNLNHDAMYWYRQDPGQGLRLIYYSQIVNDFQKGDIAEGYSVSREKKESFPLTVTSAQKNPTAFYLCASSIGTSGKQETQYFGPGTRLLVL.

V usage is TRBV7-6 and J usage is TRBJ2-1; TRBD2 matches 7 bases. The CDR3 is 14 amino acids. Germline CDR1 is SGHVS and CDR2 is FNYEAQ. Losses at the gene ends were 5 bases for V and 6 bases for J; bases not matched to a gene: 7. The CDR3 nucleotides are TGTGCCAGCAGCCCCCGGACTAGAGGCAATGAGCAGTTCTTC. Translation gives CASSPRTRGNEQFF.

The chain couples TRBV4-1 to TRBJ2-7, with 9 bases matching TRBD2. Germline V lookup: CDR1 MGHRA, CDR2 YSYEKL. CDR3 size: 15 residues. J lost 0 bases, V lost 7 bases, and 7 bases had no gene match. The CDR3 coding sequence is TGCGCCAGCAAACTAGCGGGTTTCGACTCCTACGAGCAGTACTTC. This codes for CASKLAGFDSYEQYF.

The chain employs TRBV28 and TRBJ1-5; 8 bases line up with TRBD1. This CDR3 region has 13 residues. CDR1 MDHEN and CDR2 SYDVKM come from the germline V gene. V lost 7 bases to trimming and J lost 7 bases; unmatched junction nucleotides: 6. This CDR3 is CASTDRGRQPQHF. The DNA for the CDR3 is TGTGCCAGCACAGACAGGGGACGGCAGCCCCAGCATTTT.

The rearrangement links TRBV29-1 to TRBJ2-5, with D hard to call. CDR3 length: 11 amino acids. Per germline, CDR1 SQVTM and CDR2 ANQGSEA. The germline V and J ends were trimmed by 5 bases and 4 bases, with 8 bases remaining between them. DNA for the CDR3: TGCAGCGTTCTCAGTCTAGAGACCCAGTACTTC. This sequence encodes CSVLSLETQYF.

The CDR3 sequence is CASSPLVAGLYNEQFF. Written as DNA, the CDR3 is TGTGCCAGCAGCCCACTTGTAGCGGGACTCTACAATGAGCAGTTCTTC. This chain joins TRBV9 and TRBJ2-1, with 8 positions matching TRBD2. This CDR3 region has 16 residues. V was pared by 4 bases and J by 3 bases, with 9 bases of the junction left unmatched. Germline V gene sequence: CDR1 SGDLS, CDR2 YYNGEE.

This rearrangement joins TRBV29-1 to TRBJ2-7; 12 bases fit TRBD2. The CDR3 runs 13 residues. V gave up 7 bases and J gave up 1 base; unmatched junction bases: 2. Germline loops: CDR1 SQVTM, CDR2 ANQGSEA. DNA of the CDR3: TGCAGCGGAACTAGCGGGGGGTCCTACGAGCAGTACTTC. Protein sequence: CSGTSGGSYEQYF.

The chain uses TRBV7-9 and TRBJ2-1, with D possibly TRBD2 on 5 matching bases. The germline V gene encodes CDR1 SEHNR and CDR2 FQNEAQ (reference sequence). The CDR3 is 11 residues long. V was trimmed by 8 bases and J by 5 bases, leaving 7 bases between them. DNA for the CDR3: TGTGCCAGCTTGGAGGACAATGAGCAGTTCTTC. This encodes CASLEDNEQFF. The full variable domain, completed using reference TRBV7-9 and TRBJ2-1, is DTGVSQNPRHKITKRGQNVTFRCDPISEHNRLYWYRQTLGQGPEFLTYFQNEAQLEKSRLLSDRFSAERPKGSFSTLEIQRTEQGDSAMYLCASLEDNEQFFGPGTRLTVL.

The gene calls are TRBV29-1 and TRBJ1-2, with D tentatively TRBD1 (5 bases). The CDR3 is made up of 11 amino acids. CDR1 is SQVTM and CDR2 is ANQGSEA in the germline V gene. The V end lost 5 bases, the J end lost 6 bases, and 10 bases lay between the germline ends. CDR3 bases: TGCAGCGTTAGGGGCACGGATGGCTACACCTTC. Protein: CSVRGTDGYTF.

This sequence joins TRBV7-3 and TRBJ2-2; 9 bases are shared with TRBD2. The CDR3 covers 15 residues. The germline gives CDR1 SGHTA, CDR2 FQGTGA. The J segment lost 5 bases and the V segment lost 8 bases, leaving 9 bases of the junction unmatched. The CDR3 sequence: CASGGRGTGTGELFF. CDR3 in DNA: TGTGCCAGCGGCGGGAGGGGCACAGGGACCGGGGAGCTGTTTTTT.

This chain uses TRBV7-2 with TRBJ2-2, with D hard to call. This CDR3 has 13 residues. Germline CDR1 is SGHTA and CDR2 is FQGNSA. Trimming cost V 5 bases and J 5 bases, with 9 bases left between them. This CDR3 is CASSRHVTGELFF. The CDR3 DNA is TGTGCCAGCAGCCGACACGTTACCGGGGAGCTGTTTTTT. The full variable domain, with the rest looked up from reference TRBV7-2 and TRBJ2-2, is GAGVSQSPSNKVTEKGKDVELRCDPISGHTALYWYRQSLGQGLEFLIYFQGNSAPDKSGLPSDRFSAERTGGSVSTLTIQRTQQEDSAVYLCASSRHVTGELFFGEGSRLTVL.

The chain combines TRBV11-2 with TRBJ2-7; tentatively, D is TRBD2 (5 bases). Per germline, CDR1 SGHAT and CDR2 FQNNGV. The V end was cut by 0 bases, the J end by 0 bases, with 9 bases between. The CDR3 is 15 amino acids. Here the CDR3 reads CASSLDGMGSYEQYF. The CDR3, as DNA: TGTGCCAGCAGCTTAGACGGGATGGGCTCCTACGAGCAGTACTTC.

DNA for the CDR3: TGCGCCAGCAGCTTGGTAGGGACTTCAAGGCGGGAAAAACTGTTTTTT. It encodes CASSLVGTSRREKLFF. The chain has TRBV5-1 and TRBJ1-4; perhaps TRBD1 as D (5 bases). The germline gives CDR1 SGHRS, CDR2 YFSETQ. The V and J ends lost 0 bases and 8 bases respectively, with 17 bases between them. This CDR3 region has 16 residues.

The chain recombines TRBV5-1 with TRBJ1-1, with D possibly matching TRBD1 (5 bases). The CDR3 spans 13 residues. Germline loops: CDR1 SGHRS, CDR2 YFSETQ. V was pared by 0 bases and J by 6 bases, with 9 bases between. The CDR3 loop is CASSLEGSAEAFF. DNA of the CDR3: TGCGCCAGCAGCTTGGAGGGGTCCGCTGAAGCTTTCTTT.

Regarding this clone: The same CDR3 arises from other DNA sequences in this sample as well. The CDR3 DNA sequence: TGTGCCACTTCGGACAGAGCTGCAGATACGCAGTATTTT. Amino acids: CATSDRAADTQYF. The chain has TRBV19 and TRBJ2-3, with a weak D call TRBD1 (6 bases). The CDR3 covers 13 residues. Germline loops: CDR1 LNHDA, CDR2 SQIVND (reference sequence). V was shortened by 10 bases and J by 4 bases, with 15 bases between the two germline ends.

V gene TRBV7-3 combines with J gene TRBJ2-5; 8 bases are shared with TRBD1. The DNA end is a closer match to TRBJ2-7, so the J assignment may be wrong. The germline gives CDR1 SGHTA, CDR2 FQGTGA. The CDR3 is 14 amino acids. The CDR3 sequence is CASSLSSGGGEQYF. CDR3 DNA sequence: TGTGCCAGCAGCTTATCTTCAGGGGGCGGCGAGCAGTACTTC.

The chain couples TRBV6-1 to TRBJ1-5, with D perhaps matching TRBD1 (5 bases). The V end was cut by 7 bases, the J end by 4 bases, with 14 bases between. CDR3 size: 14 residues. Per germline, CDR1 MNHNS and CDR2 SASEGT. Written as DNA, the CDR3 is TGTGCCAGCATTGGGACCGCGGGAAATCAGCCCCAGCATTTT. Protein sequence: CASIGTAGNQPQHF.